This record looks at one TCR beta chain sequence and its context. Antigen unknown. As part of sample collection, lesional scalp punch biopsies and peripheral blood were taken from alopecia areata patients. The data were obtained in a study of CD8+ T cells in alopecia areata. Study-level information: Tofacitinib administration persisted for 6 to 18 months, succeeded by 6 months off drug.

The CDR3 is 14 amino acids. Germline CDR1 SGHRS, CDR2 YFSETQ. J was trimmed by 2 bases and V by 6 bases; bases with no gene match: 7. Study results and caveats: Patients shared TCRs less clearly than mice did, possibly for HLA-related reasons.

Reverse transcription of extracted RNA yielded cDNA, which provided the sequencing template. Sequencing used immunoSEQ multiplex PCR; TCRdb keeps in-frame clones, though not all of them. This sample has 140,000 to 150,000 clones, with roughly 50% found just once. This sequence joins TRBV5-1 and TRBJ2-7; TRBD1 matches at 8 bases. The clonotype was recovered from a human donor with alopecia areata. The sequenced material came from CD4+ T cells sorted from blood. The DNA for the CDR3 is TGCGCCAGCAACTCCGGGACAGGACCCTACGAGCAGTACTTC. It translates to CASNSGTGPYEQYF.